The 28 T cell receptor beta chains listed next were all sequenced from one sample in a study of vaccination and CD4 T cells after COVID-19. The treatment: approximately 9-day PBMC culture with coronavirus spike peptide pools or control peptides (ViraFEST assay). Scientists ran DNA taken from cultured CD4+ T cells through the Oncomine TCR Beta short-read assay for sequencing. TCRdb reanalysed the PCR reads using MiXCR and keeps one entry per CDR3 protein. Here the sample spans around 21,000 distinct CDR3 sequences, around 60% being singletons. The antigens these receptors bind are not known. Sequences were obtained from CD4+ T cells from blood, cultured in vitro. The receptor set was obtained from a human donor who had recovered from COVID-19.

Only a few counts were recorded for this clonotype. V gene TRBV27 combines with J gene TRBJ1-5, with TRBD1 identical over 8 bases. Trimming cost V 3 bases and J 7 bases; bases outside gene matches: 5. CDR3 length: 14 residues. Germline V gene sequence: CDR1 MNHEY, CDR2 SMNVEV (reference sequence). CDR3 sequence reads: CASSFTGGNQPQHF. CDR3 coding DNA: TGTGCCAGCAGTTTTACAGGGGGTAACCAGCCCCAGCATTTT.

This clonotype is categorized as medium-sized. V and J are TRBV20-1 and TRBJ1-2; 7 bases fit TRBD1. V lost 2 bases to trimming and J lost 8 bases; unmatched junction nucleotides: 11. Germline CDR1 and CDR2: DFQATT and SNEGSKA (reference sequence). The CDR3 has 14 amino acids. The CDR3 reads CSARSYRGLEGYTF. The CDR3 region has the DNA TGCAGTGCTAGATCCTACAGGGGATTAGAGGGCTACACCTTC.

This rearrangement joins TRBV10-3 to TRBJ1-5, with D unresolved. The CDR3 length is 13 residues. The V end was cut by 8 bases, the J end by 6 bases, with 14 bases between. From germline, CDR1 is ENHRY and CDR2 SYGVKD. CDR3 amino acids: CAISADPSQPQHF. The CDR3 DNA sequence: TGTGCCATCTCGGCAGACCCCTCTCAGCCCCAGCATTTT.

DNA of the CDR3: TGCGCCAGCAGCCCGTTCGGGCAGCAAGAGACCCAGTACTTC. Translating it yields CASSPFGQQETQYF. V gene TRBV5-1 combines with J gene TRBJ2-5; no clear D. The CDR3 sequence is 14 residues long. Germline-derived CDR1 and CDR2 are SGHRS and YFSETQ. Trimming removed 4 bases at V and 2 bases at J, with 12 bases between. Full variable domain (outside the CDR3, taken from reference TRBV5-1 and TRBJ2-5): KAGVTQTPRYLIKTRGQQVTLSCSPISGHRSVSWYQQTPGQGLQFLFEYFSETQRNKGNFPGRFSGRQFSNSRSEMNVSTLELGDSALYLCASSPFGQQETQYFGPGTRLLVL.

In its sample, this clonotype was seen once. V is TRBV3-1 and J is TRBJ2-7; 7 bases map to TRBD1. This CDR3 spans 14 amino acids. Germline values: CDR1 LGHDT, CDR2 YNNKEL (reference sequence). After removal of 4 bases from V and 2 bases from J, the junction contained 5 bases not matched to a gene. In DNA, the CDR3 is TGTGCCAGCAGCCGATTCGGGACAGCCTACGAGCAGTACTTC. This translates into CASSRFGTAYEQYF.

The genes are TRBV19 and TRBJ1-2, with 8 bases fitting TRBD1. V lost 5 bases to trimming and J lost 4 bases; unmatched junction nucleotides: 6. CDR1 and CDR2 from the germline V gene are LNHDA and SQIVND (reference sequence). The CDR3 totals 14 residues. Written as DNA, the CDR3 is TGTGCCAGTAGTGAGGTGGGACAGGCCTATGGCTACACCTTC. Encoded protein: CASSEVGQAYGYTF.

This clonotype turned up a few times. This chain joins TRBV7-9 and TRBJ1-3; D is perhaps TRBD1 (5 bases). The germline V and J ends were trimmed by 1 base and 1 base, with 11 bases remaining between them. Germline V gives CDR1 SEHNR, CDR2 FQNEAQ (reference sequence). There are 16 residues in the CDR3. DNA for the CDR3: TGTGCCAGCAGCTTAGTTCTATCAGGGTCTGGAAACACCATATATTTT. Residues: CASSLVLSGSGNTIYF.

J is TRBJ1-5 and V is TRBV20-1; D gene uncertain. The CDR3 contains 17 residues. CDR1 is DFQATT, CDR2 SNEGSKA, per germline (reference sequence). V was clipped by 3 bases and J by 2 bases, with 20 bases between them. The CDR3 reads CSARNNEGRTRNQPQHF. The CDR3 nucleotides are TGCAGTGCTAGGAATAATGAGGGCCGTACTCGCAATCAGCCCCAGCATTTT.

The CDR3 DNA reads as TGTGCCATCAGTGGGGTGAACACTGAAGCTTTCTTT. Protein: CAISGVNTEAFF. This rearrangement joins TRBV10-3 to TRBJ1-1; no clear D gene. The germline CDR1 and CDR2 sequences are ENHRY and SYGVKD. This CDR3 is built from 12 residues. V gave up 4 bases and J gave up 0 bases, with 3 bases separating them.

The V and J genes are TRBV7-9 and TRBJ1-1; D possibly corresponds to TRBD1 (6 bases). V gave up 11 bases and J gave up 1 base, with 11 bases separating them. Germline V CDR1 and CDR2: SEHNR, FQNEAQ (reference sequence). The CDR3 extends over 12 amino acids. CDR3 region: CAGATGNTEAFF. The CDR3 DNA is TGTGCCGGGGCGACAGGGAACACTGAAGCTTTCTTT. The full variable domain, rest sourced from reference TRBV7-9 and TRBJ1-1, is DTGVSQNPRHKITKRGQNVTFRCDPISEHNRLYWYRQTLGQGPEFLTYFQNEAQLEKSRLLSDRFSAERPKGSFSTLEIQRTEQGDSAMYLCAGATGNTEAFFGQGTRLTVV.

The J gene is TRBJ2-1, the V gene TRBV20-1; D is unresolved. This CDR3 is 14 amino acids long. V gave up 4 bases and J gave up 4 bases, with 14 bases separating them. Looked up from germline, CDR1 is DFQATT and CDR2 is SNEGSKA (reference sequence). The CDR3 reads CSAIDGRTYNEQFF. The CDR3 bases are TGCAGTGCTATAGACGGACGAACATACAATGAGCAGTTCTTC.

This clonotype has only a few counts. This chain links TRBV6-1 with TRBJ1-5; D call uncertain. Trimming took 3 bases from V and 1 from J, leaving 1 base between them. This CDR3 has 12 amino acids. The V gene's germline CDR1 is MNHNS and CDR2 SASEGT. CDR3 amino acids: CASSDSNQPQHF. The DNA of the CDR3 is TGTGCCAGCAGTGACAGCAATCAGCCCCAGCATTTT.

CDR3 nucleotide sequence: TGCAGTGCTAGCCCCAGGGTACCCAAAAACATTCAGTACTTC. It specifies CSASPRVPKNIQYF. The V gene is TRBV20-1, the J gene TRBJ2-4, with a weak D call TRBD1 (5 bases). Germline assignment: CDR1 DFQATT and CDR2 SNEGSKA (reference sequence). With 3 bases removed from V and 2 bases from J, the gap between germline ends came to 11 bases. The CDR3 has 14 amino acids.

This clonotype was counted a few times. The chain couples TRBV30 to TRBJ1-5; the D gene is possibly TRBD1 (6 bases). The CDR3 has 14 residues. Germline V gene data show CDR1 as GTSNPN and CDR2 as SVGIG (reference sequence). V shed 1 base and J shed 7 bases, with 14 bases lying between them. DNA of the CDR3: TGTGCCTGGAGTGATGAGGGGGGTTGGCAGCCCCAGCATTTT. It yields the protein CAWSDEGGWQPQHF.

This clonotype occurred a few times. The J gene is TRBJ1-4, the V gene TRBV7-2; a possible D gene is TRBD1 (5 bases). CDR1 is SGHTA and CDR2 is FQGNSA in the germline V gene. The CDR3 has 15 amino acids. Deletions cut 5 bases from V and 4 bases from J, with 14 bases between. The CDR3 here is CASSMTGTDNEKLFF. CDR3 nucleotides: TGTGCCAGCAGCATGACCGGGACGGATAATGAAAAACTGTTTTTT.

A single count supports this clonotype. The rearrangement joins TRBV7-2 to TRBJ2-7, with D possibly being TRBD1 (5 bases). The CDR3 extends over 13 amino acids. Germline V CDR1 and CDR2: SGHTA, FQGNSA. Trimming took off 1 base at V and 2 bases at J, with 6 bases between the two ends. Here the CDR3 reads CASSLGTTYEQYF. In nucleotides, the CDR3 is TGTGCCAGCAGCTTAGGGACAACCTACGAGCAGTACTTC.

A note on this clonotype: A read error may account for a junction end that differs from germline. The rearrangement links TRBV2 to TRBJ1-1, with D tentatively TRBD1 (6 bases). Germline lookup yields CDR1 SNHLY and CDR2 FYNNEI. The CDR3 loop spans 14 amino acids. The CDR3: CAGRVRGLNTEAFF. CDR3 nucleotides: TGTGCCGGCAGGGTCAGGGGACTGAACACTGAAGCTTTCTTT. Full variable domain (remainder filled in from reference TRBV2 and TRBJ1-1): EPEVTQTPSHQVTQMGQEVILRCVPISNHLYFYWYRQILGQKVEFLVSFYNNEISEKSEIFDDQFSVERPDGSNFTLKIRSTKLEDSAMYFCAGRVRGLNTEAFFGQGTRLTVV.

The chain carries TRBV9 and TRBJ2-2, with 7 bases identical to TRBD1. The CDR3 is 15 residues long. The germline gives CDR1 SGDLS, CDR2 YYNGEE. V trimming: 1 base; J trimming: 1 base; junction bases outside the gene matches: 1. CDR3 bases: TGTGCCAGCAGCGTAAGGGACAGGAACACCGGGGAGCTGTTTTTT. It is translated as CASSVRDRNTGELFF.

This clonotype came up once. The chain employs TRBV9 and TRBJ1-1; the D gene is possibly TRBD1 (5 bases). Germline values: CDR1 SGDLS, CDR2 YYNGEE. Trimming stripped 4 bases from V and 0 bases from J, with 10 bases between. CDR3 length equals 14 residues. The CDR3 here is CASSTQAMNTEAFF. For the CDR3, the DNA is TGTGCCAGCAGCACACAGGCCATGAACACTGAAGCTTTCTTT. Full variable domain (outside the CDR3, taken from reference TRBV9 and TRBJ1-1): DSGVTQTPKHLITATGQRVTLRCSPRSGDLSVYWYQQSLDQGLQFLIQYYNGEERAKGNILERFSAQQFPDLHSELNLSSLELGDSALYFCASSTQAMNTEAFFGQGTRLTVV.

This clonotype was seen more than once but under ten times. The chain has TRBV11-3 and TRBJ1-6; TRBD1 aligns across 7 bases. There are 19 residues in the CDR3. Unmatched junction bases numbered 13, after V lost 5 bases and J lost 0 bases. Germline CDR1 SGHNT, CDR2 YENEEA. The CDR3 protein is CASSPTQGGKSSYNSPLHF. The DNA of the CDR3 is TGTGCCAGCAGCCCGACCCAGGGGGGGAAAAGCTCCTATAATTCACCCCTCCACTTT.

This clonotype is labeled as medium-sized (0.01 to 0.1%). The chain employs TRBV30 and TRBJ2-3; D call uncertain. The V gene's germline CDR1 is GTSNPN and CDR2 SVGIG (reference sequence). Trimming shortened V by 0 bases and J by 4 bases, and 5 bases separated the two germline ends. There are 12 residues in the CDR3. CDR3 sequence: CAWSVSADTQYF. The CDR3 coding sequence is TGTGCCTGGAGTGTCTCAGCAGATACGCAGTATTTT.

This chain connects TRBV24-1 to TRBJ2-1; D gene unclear. Per germline, CDR1 KGHDR and CDR2 SFDVKD. Trimming pared 4 bases from V and 8 bases from J, leaving 8 bases between. The CDR3 runs to 12 residues. CDR3 DNA: TGTGCCACCAGTGACGAGAAGGATGAGCAGTTCTTC. Translation: CATSDEKDEQFF.

This clonotype was recorded a few times. The CDR3 spells CASSGGLGGGQPQHF. The CDR3, as DNA: TGTGCCAGCAGTGGGGGACTGGGGGGAGGTCAGCCCCAGCATTTT. This chain connects TRBV6-1 to TRBJ1-5; possible D gene TRBD1, 5 bases. This CDR3 comprises 15 residues. Trimming removed 4 bases from V and 6 bases from J, with 16 bases in between. Germline CDR1 reads MNHNS; CDR2 reads SASEGT.

This clonotype has only a few counts. The rearrangement joins TRBV12-3 or TRBV12-4 to TRBJ1-2; no firm D call. V lost 5 bases, J lost 0 bases, and 13 bases lay in between. The CDR3 is 15 residues long. CDR3 sequence reads: CASSPTTYPNYGYTF. The DNA for the CDR3 is TGTGCCAGCAGTCCAACTACATACCCTAACTATGGCTACACCTTC.

The rearrangement links TRBV12-3 or TRBV12-4 to TRBJ1-6; D ambiguous. The CDR3 has 13 amino acids. V lost 8 bases to trimming and J lost 9 bases, with 14 bases between them. CDR3 bases: TGTGCCAGCCGCCGGGATGGAAGTTCACCCCTCCACTTT. Translating it yields CASRRDGSSPLHF.

This clonotype was seen a handful of times. The chain joins TRBV6-1 to TRBJ2-3; possible D gene TRBD1, 5 bases. CDR3 length: 15 amino acids. The germline V and J ends were trimmed by 10 bases and 5 bases, with 22 bases remaining between them. Germline lookup yields CDR1 MNHNS and CDR2 SASEGT. The CDR3 DNA reads as TGTGCCACCAGGGTGCCTTTGGGAAATTTAGATACGCAGTATTTT. Amino acid sequence: CATRVPLGNLDTQYF.

The chain links TRBV20-1 to TRBJ2-7, with D perhaps matching TRBD2 (6 bases). CDR1 and CDR2 from the germline V gene are DFQATT and SNEGSKA (reference sequence). Trimming removed 3 bases at V and 5 bases at J, with 20 bases between. CDR3 size: 15 residues. The DNA of the CDR3 is TGCAGTGCTAGCTATGATCTCGGGGGTCTCAACGAGCAGTACTTC. Protein sequence: CSASYDLGGLNEQYF.

This clonotype appeared a few times. V and J are TRBV2 and TRBJ2-5, with 9 bases matching TRBD2. Germline CDR1 SNHLY, CDR2 FYNNEI. Unmatched junction bases numbered 10, after V lost 0 bases and J lost 5 bases. CDR3 length: 17 amino acids. For the CDR3, the DNA is TGTGCCAGCAGTGAAGCGCGAGGCGGGAGGGAAGGGGAGACCCAGTACTTC. It specifies CASSEARGGREGETQYF.